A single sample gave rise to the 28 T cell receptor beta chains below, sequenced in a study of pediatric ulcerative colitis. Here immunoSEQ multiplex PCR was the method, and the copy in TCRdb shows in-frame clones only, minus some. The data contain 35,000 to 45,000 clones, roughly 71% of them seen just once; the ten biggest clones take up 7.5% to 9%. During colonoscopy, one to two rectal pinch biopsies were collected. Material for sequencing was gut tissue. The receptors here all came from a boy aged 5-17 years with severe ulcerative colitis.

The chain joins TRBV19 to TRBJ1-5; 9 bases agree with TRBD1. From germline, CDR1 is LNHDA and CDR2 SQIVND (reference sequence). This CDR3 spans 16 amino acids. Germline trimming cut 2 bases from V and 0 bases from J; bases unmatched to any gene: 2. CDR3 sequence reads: CASSISDRGSNQPQHF. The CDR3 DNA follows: TGTGCCAGTAGTATATCGGACAGGGGTAGCAATCAGCCCCAGCATTTT.

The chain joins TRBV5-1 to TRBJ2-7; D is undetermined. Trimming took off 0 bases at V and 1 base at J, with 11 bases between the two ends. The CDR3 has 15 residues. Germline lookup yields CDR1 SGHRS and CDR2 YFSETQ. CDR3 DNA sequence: TGCGCCAGCAGCTTGGGCGATATACTTTCCTACGAGCAGTACTTC. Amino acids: CASSLGDILSYEQYF.

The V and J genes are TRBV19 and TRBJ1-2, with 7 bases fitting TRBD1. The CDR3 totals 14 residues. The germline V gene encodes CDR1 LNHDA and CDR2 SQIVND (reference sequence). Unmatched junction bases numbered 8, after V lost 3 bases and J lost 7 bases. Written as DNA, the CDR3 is TGTGCCAGTAGTATTGTTGGCAGGGGGTCTGGCTACACCTTC. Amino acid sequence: CASSIVGRGSGYTF.

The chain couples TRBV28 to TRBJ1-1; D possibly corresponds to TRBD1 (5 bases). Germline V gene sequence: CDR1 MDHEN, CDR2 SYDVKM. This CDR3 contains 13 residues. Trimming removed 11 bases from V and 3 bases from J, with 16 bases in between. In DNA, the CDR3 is TGTGCCTCCCGGTGGCCGGGGGACACTGAAGCTTTCTTT. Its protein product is CASRWPGDTEAFF.

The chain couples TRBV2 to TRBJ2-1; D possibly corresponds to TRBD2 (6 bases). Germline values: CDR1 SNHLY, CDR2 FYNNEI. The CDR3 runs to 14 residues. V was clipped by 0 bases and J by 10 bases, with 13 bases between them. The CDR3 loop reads CASSEARDSREQFF. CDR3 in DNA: TGTGCCAGCAGTGAAGCTCGGGACTCTCGGGAGCAGTTCTTC.

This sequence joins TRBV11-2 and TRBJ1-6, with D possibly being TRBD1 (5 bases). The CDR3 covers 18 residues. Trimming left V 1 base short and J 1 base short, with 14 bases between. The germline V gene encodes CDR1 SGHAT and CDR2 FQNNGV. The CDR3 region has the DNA TGTGCCAGCAGCTTAGGCTCCGTAAGGGGTTCCTATAATTCACCCCTCCACTTT. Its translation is CASSLGSVRGSYNSPLHF.

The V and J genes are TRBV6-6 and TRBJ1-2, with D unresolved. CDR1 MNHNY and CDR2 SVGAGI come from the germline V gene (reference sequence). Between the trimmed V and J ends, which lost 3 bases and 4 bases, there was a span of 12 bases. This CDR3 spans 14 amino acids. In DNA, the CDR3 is TGTGCCAGCAGTTATTTACAGTTAATCTATGGCTACACCTTC. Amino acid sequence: CASSYLQLIYGYTF.

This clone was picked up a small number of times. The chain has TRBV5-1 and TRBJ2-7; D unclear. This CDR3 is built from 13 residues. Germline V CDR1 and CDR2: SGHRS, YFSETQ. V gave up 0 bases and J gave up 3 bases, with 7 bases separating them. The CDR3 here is CASSLADGYEQYF. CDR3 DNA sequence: TGCGCCAGCAGCTTGGCCGACGGCTACGAGCAGTACTTC.

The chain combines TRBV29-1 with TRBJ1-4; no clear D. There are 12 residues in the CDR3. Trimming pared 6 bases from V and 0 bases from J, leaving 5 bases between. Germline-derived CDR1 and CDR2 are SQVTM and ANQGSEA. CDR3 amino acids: CSVASTNEKLFF. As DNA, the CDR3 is TGCAGCGTGGCCTCAACTAATGAAAAACTGTTTTTT.

The CDR3 sequence is CASSGATNTEAFF. Here the CDR3 DNA reads TGTGCCAGCAGTGGAGCCACGAACACTGAAGCTTTCTTT. V gene TRBV6-1 combines with J gene TRBJ1-1; D is uncertain. Per the germline V gene, CDR1 is MNHNS and CDR2 is SASEGT. The V end was cut by 4 bases, the J end by 1 base, with 7 bases between. CDR3 size: 13 residues.

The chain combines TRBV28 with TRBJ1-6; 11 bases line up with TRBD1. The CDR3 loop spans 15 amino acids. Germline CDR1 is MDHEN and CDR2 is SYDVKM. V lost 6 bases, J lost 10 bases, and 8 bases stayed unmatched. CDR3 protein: CASRGGQGVRSPLHF. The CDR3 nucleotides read TGTGCCAGCAGGGGGGGACAGGGGGTGCGGTCACCCCTCCACTTT.

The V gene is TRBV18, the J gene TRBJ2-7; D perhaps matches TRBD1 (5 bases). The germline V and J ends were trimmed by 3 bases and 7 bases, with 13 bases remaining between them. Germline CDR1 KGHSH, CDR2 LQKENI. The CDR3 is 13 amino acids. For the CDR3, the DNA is TGTGCCAGCTCACCCCGACAGTCCGTGGAGCAGTACTTC. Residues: CASSPRQSVEQYF.

This chain's CDR3 is CASSLGQAYQPQHF. CDR3 nucleotides: TGTGCCAGCAGCTTAGGACAGGCGTATCAGCCCCAGCATTTT. The chain combines TRBV7-9 with TRBJ1-5, with a possible D match to TRBD1 (6 bases). This CDR3 is built from 14 residues. CDR1 is SEHNR, CDR2 FQNEAQ, per germline (reference sequence). Trimming pared 1 base from V and 5 bases from J, leaving 9 bases between.

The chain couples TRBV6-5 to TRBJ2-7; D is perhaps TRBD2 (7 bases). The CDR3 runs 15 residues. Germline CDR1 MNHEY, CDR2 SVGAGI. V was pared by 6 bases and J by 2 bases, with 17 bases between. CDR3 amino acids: CASSQTVGGPYEQYF. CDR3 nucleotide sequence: TGTGCCAGCAGCCAAACAGTGGGGGGGCCCTACGAGCAGTACTTC.

The CDR3 here is CSGQGGGSGNTIYF. The CDR3, as DNA: TGCAGCGGCCAGGGCGGAGGCTCTGGAAACACCATATATTTT. V is TRBV29-1 and J is TRBJ1-3, with D possibly matching TRBD1 (5 bases). The V end lost 7 bases, the J end lost 0 bases, and 13 bases lay between the germline ends. CDR3 size: 14 residues. CDR1 is SQVTM and CDR2 is ANQGSEA in the germline V gene.

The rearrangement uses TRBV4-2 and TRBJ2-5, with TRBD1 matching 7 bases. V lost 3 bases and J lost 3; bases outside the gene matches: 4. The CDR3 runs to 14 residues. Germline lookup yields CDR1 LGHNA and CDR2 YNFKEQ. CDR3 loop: CASSHPGTEETQYF. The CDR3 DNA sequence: TGTGCCAGCAGCCACCCAGGGACAGAAGAGACCCAGTACTTC.

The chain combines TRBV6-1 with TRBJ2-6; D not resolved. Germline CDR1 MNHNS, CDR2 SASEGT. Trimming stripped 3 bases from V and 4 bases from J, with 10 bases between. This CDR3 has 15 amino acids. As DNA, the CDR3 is TGTGCCAGCAGTGAGATAATTTTAGGGGCCAACGTCCTGACTTTC. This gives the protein CASSEIILGANVLTF.

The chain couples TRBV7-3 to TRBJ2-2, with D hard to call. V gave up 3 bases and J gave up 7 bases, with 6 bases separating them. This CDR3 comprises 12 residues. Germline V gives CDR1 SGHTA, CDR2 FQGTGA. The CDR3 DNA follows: TGTGCCAGCAGCTTGGGGATCGGGGAGCTGTTTTTT. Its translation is CASSLGIGELFF.

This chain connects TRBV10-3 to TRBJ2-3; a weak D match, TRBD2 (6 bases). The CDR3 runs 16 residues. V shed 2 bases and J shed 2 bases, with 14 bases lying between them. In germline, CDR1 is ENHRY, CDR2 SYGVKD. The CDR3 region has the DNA TGTGCCATCAGTGAGGCGACTAGTGGGGTCACAGATACGCAGTATTTT. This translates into CAISEATSGVTDTQYF.

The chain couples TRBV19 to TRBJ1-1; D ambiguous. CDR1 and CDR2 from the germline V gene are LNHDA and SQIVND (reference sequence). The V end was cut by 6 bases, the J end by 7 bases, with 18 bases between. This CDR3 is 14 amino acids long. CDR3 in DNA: TGTGCCAGTAGAGAGGTAAAATTGGCTCGTGAAGCTTTCTTT. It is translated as CASREVKLAREAFF. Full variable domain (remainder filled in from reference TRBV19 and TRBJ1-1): DGGITQSPKYLFRKEGQNVTLSCEQNLNHDAMYWYRQDPGQGLRLIYYSQIVNDFQKGDIAEGYSVSREKKESFPLTVTSAQKNPTAFYLCASREVKLAREAFFGQGTRLTVV.

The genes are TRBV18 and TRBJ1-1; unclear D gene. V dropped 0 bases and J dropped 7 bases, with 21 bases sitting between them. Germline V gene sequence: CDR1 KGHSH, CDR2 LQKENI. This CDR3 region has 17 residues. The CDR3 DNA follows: TGTGCCAGCTCACCACCAGTAAGTCGTCCTTCAGCTGTTGAAGCTTTCTTT. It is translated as CASSPPVSRPSAVEAFF.

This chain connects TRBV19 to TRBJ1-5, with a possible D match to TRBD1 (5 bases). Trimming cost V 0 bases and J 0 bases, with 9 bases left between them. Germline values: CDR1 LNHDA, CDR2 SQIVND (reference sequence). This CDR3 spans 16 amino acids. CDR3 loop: CASSIDQGFSNQPQHF. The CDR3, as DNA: TGTGCCAGTAGTATAGATCAGGGTTTTAGCAATCAGCCCCAGCATTTT. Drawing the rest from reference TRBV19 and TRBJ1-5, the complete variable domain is DGGITQSPKYLFRKEGQNVTLSCEQNLNHDAMYWYRQDPGQGLRLIYYSQIVNDFQKGDIAEGYSVSREKKESFPLTVTSAQKNPTAFYLCASSIDQGFSNQPQHFGDGTRLSIL.

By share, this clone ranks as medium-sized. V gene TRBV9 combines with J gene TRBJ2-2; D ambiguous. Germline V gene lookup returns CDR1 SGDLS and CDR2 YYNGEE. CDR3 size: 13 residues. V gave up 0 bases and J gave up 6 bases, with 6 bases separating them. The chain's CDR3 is CASSVGSSGELFF. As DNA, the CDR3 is TGTGCCAGCAGCGTAGGGTCCTCCGGGGAGCTGTTTTTT.

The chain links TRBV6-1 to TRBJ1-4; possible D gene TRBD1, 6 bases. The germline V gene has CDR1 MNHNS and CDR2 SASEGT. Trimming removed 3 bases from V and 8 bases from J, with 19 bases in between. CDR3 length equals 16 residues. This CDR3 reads CASSDGGGRGEEKLFF. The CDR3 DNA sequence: TGTGCCAGCAGTGACGGGGGGGGCCGAGGAGAAGAAAAACTGTTTTTT.

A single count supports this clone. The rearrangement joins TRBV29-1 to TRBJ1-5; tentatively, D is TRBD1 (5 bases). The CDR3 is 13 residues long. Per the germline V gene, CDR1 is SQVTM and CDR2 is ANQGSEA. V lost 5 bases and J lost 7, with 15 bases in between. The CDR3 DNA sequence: TGCAGCGTTCAGGCCGGTTGGGGCCAGCCCCAGCATTTT. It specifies CSVQAGWGQPQHF.

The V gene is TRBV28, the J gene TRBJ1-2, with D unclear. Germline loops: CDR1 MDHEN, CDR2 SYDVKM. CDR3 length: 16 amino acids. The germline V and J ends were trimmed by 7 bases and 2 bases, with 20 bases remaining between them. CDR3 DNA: TGTGCCAGCACCATGGGAGGATCTATGCGCAACTATGGCTACACCTTC. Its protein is CASTMGGSMRNYGYTF.

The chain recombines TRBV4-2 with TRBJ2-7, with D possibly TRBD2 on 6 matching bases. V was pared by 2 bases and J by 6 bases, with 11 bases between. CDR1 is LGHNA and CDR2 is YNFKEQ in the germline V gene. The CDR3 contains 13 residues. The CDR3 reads CASSQQLGGEQYF. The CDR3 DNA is TGTGCCAGCAGCCAACAACTGGGGGGCGAGCAGTACTTC.

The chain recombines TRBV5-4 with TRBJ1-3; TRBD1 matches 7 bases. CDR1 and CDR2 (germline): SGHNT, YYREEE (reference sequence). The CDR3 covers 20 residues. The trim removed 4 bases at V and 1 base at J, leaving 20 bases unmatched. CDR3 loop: CASSRRPILQGPPSGNTIYF. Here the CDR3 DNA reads TGTGCCAGCAGCCGACGCCCAATCTTACAGGGGCCTCCTTCTGGAAACACCATATATTTT.